These T cell receptor beta chains were read from a single sample in a study of T-cell memory formation after mild COVID-19. Using its own MiXCR run on the 5' RACE reads, TCRdb lists one record per CDR3 protein. The sample contains about half a million distinct CDR3 sequences, 15% to 20% of which appear only once. Sequenced input: PBMCs or a T cell subset sorted from them (not recorded which). Receptor source: an adult woman who had mild COVID-19 (a few samples of this study predate the infection). Cell type and time point are not known. Both conserved end residues are part of each CDR3. The D gene is left open where the match is weak. Where a row states a size, it is once, few, many or the class of an expanded clone; other rows omit it.

TRBJ2-1	TRBV10-2	-	few	TGCGCCAGCAGTGAGTCGCTAGTCAATGAGCAGTTCTTC	CASSESLVNEQFF
TRBJ2-5	TRBV10-3	-	few	TGTGCCATCAGTGAGTCAATTGAGACAGGAAGAAAGACCCAGTACTTC	CAISESIETGRKTQYF
TRBJ1-2	TRBV12-3/TRBV12-4	-	-	TGTGCCAGCAGTTTATTCGGGACAAAGAAGAGCTACACCTTC	CASSLFGTKKSYTF
TRBJ2-3	TRBV5-1	TRBD2	-	TGCGCCAGCAGCTTGGCCAAGTTTGTGGCTAGCGGGGACAGAGATACGCAGTATTTT	CASSLAKFVASGDRDTQYF
TRBJ2-7	TRBV4-1	-	-	TGCGCCAGCAGCCGGATGGGGGTCCTGGAACGTTTCTCCTACGAGCAGTACTTC	CASSRMGVLERFSYEQYF
TRBJ1-2	TRBV5-5	-	few	TGTGCCAGCAGCCTTGCAGGACAGAATCCTTCCTATTATGGCTACACCTTC	CASSLAGQNPSYYGYTF
TRBJ1-1	TRBV10-3	-	few	TGTGCCACCTTGGGAGAGGGGCTCATGAACACTGAAGCTTTCTTT	CATLGEGLMNTEAFF
TRBJ2-1	TRBV5-6	-	-	TGTGCCAGCAGCTTTCTTACTAGGATCGCCTACAATGAGCAGTTCTTC	CASSFLTRIAYNEQFF
TRBJ2-1	TRBV11-2	-	few	TGTGCCAGCAGTCCCTGGGGTTTGGGCAATGAGCAGTTCTTC	CASSPWGLGNEQFF
TRBJ1-1	TRBV7-9	-	few	TGTGCCAGCAGCTTAGGGACCGGCGGGGACACTGAAGCTTTCTTT	CASSLGTGGDTEAFF
TRBJ1-6	TRBV15	-	-	TGTGCCACCAGCAGAGAATTAGGTCATACTTCACCCCTCCACTTT	CATSRELGHTSPLHF
TRBJ1-5	TRBV4-1	-	-	TGCGCCAGCAGCCAGTCTAACTTGGTTTTAGGCAATCAGCCCCAGCATTTT	CASSQSNLVLGNQPQHF
TRBJ2-5	TRBV7-8	-	-	TGTGCCAGCAGCTCACAGGGGGGGTACCAAGAGACCCAGTACTTC	CASSSQGGYQETQYF
TRBJ2-7	TRBV5-5	-	few	TGTGCCAGCAGCTCAGCTTTGGGGGTGGACTACGAGCAGTACTTC	CASSSALGVDYEQYF
TRBJ2-3	TRBV7-6	TRBD1	few	TGTGCCAGCAGCTCCCGGACAGGGTTTTCCCCAGATACGCAGTATTTT	CASSSRTGFSPDTQYF
TRBJ2-5	TRBV5-6	-	-	TGTGCCAGCAGCTTGATGGGACTCCAAGAAGAGACCCAGTACTTC	CASSLMGLQEETQYF
TRBJ2-7	TRBV3-1	-	few	TGTGCCAGCAGCTTTCGACAAGAGCAGTACTTC	CASSFRQEQYF
TRBJ2-7	TRBV4-1	TRBD1	-	TGCGCCAGCAGCCAAGGTTTCCGGGACAGGGACACCTACGAGCAGTACTTC	CASSQGFRDRDTYEQYF
TRBJ2-3	TRBV5-1	-	few	TGCGCCAGCAGCTTGTGGGTTGCCCGCACAGATACGCAGTATTTT	CASSLWVARTDTQYF
TRBJ2-5	TRBV5-1	-	-	TGCGCCAGCAGCTTGTGGCCTCTCCAAGAGACCCAGTACTTC	CASSLWPLQETQYF
TRBJ2-7	TRBV24-1	TRBD2	few	TGTGCCACCAGTGATGCTAGCGGGGGAACGCACGAGCAGTACTTC	CATSDASGGTHEQYF
TRBJ1-2	TRBV6-4	TRBD1	many	TGTGCCAGCAGCCCCACCGGGACAGGGGCTGGCTACACCTTC	CASSPTGTGAGYTF
TRBJ1-5	TRBV12-3/TRBV12-4	-	-	TGTGCCAGCAGTTTAGCGCAGGGGAGGGCTCAGCCCCAGCATTTT	CASSLAQGRAQPQHF
TRBJ2-3	TRBV24-1	-	-	TGTGCCACCAGTGATTTGCTCACAGATACGCAGTATTTT	CATSDLLTDTQYF
TRBJ1-1	TRBV6-5	-	-	TGTGCCAGCAGTTCCCGCAACAGGGATCTGAACACTGAAGCTTTCTTT	CASSSRNRDLNTEAFF
TRBJ2-1	TRBV7-8	-	few	TGTGCCAGCAGCTTACTAGCCCTCTCCTACAATGAGCAGTTCTTC	CASSLLALSYNEQFF
TRBJ1-1	TRBV7-9	-	few	TGTGCCAGCAGCTTAGAAGCGGCCAGGGGAACTTTCTTT	CASSLEAARGTFF
TRBJ2-1	TRBV18	-	-	TGTGCCAGCTCACCGATACTGATAGGCTCCTACAATGAGCAGTTCTTC	CASSPILIGSYNEQFF
TRBJ1-1	TRBV4-1	-	-	TGCGCCAGCAGCCAATTGGGACTTAATATGGGAGCTTTCTTT	CASSQLGLNMGAFF
TRBJ2-1	TRBV30	-	-	TGTGCCTGGTACAGGGCTGGCAATGAGCAGTTCTTC	CAWYRAGNEQFF
TRBJ2-1	TRBV7-9	-	-	TGTGCCAGCAGCTCGCCCTTAGCGGTGGGCAATGAGCAGTTCTTC	CASSSPLAVGNEQFF
TRBJ2-7	TRBV27	-	few	TGTGCCAGCAGTCCGGGACCGAGACCAAGATTCGACGAGCAGTACTTC	CASSPGPRPRFDEQYF